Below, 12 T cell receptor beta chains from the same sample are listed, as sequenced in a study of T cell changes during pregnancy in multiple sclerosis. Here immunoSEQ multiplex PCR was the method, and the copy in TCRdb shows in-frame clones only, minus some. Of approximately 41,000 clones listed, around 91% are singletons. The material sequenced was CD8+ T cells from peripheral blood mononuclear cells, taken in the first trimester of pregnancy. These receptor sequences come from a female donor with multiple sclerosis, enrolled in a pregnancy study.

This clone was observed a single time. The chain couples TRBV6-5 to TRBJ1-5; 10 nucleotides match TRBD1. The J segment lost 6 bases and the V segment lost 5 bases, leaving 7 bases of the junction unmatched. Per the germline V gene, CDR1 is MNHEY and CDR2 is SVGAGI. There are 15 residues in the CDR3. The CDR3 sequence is CASSPTGGAGQPQHF. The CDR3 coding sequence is TGTGCCAGCAGTCCGACAGGGGGCGCGGGTCAGCCCCAGCATTTT.

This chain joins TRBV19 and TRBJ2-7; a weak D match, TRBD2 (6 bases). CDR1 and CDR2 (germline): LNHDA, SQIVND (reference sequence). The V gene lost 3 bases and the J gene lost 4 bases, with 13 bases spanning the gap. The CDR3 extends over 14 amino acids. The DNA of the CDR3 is TGTGCCAGTAGTATCGGGGGAGCTGTATACGAGCAGTACTTC. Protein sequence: CASSIGGAVYEQYF.

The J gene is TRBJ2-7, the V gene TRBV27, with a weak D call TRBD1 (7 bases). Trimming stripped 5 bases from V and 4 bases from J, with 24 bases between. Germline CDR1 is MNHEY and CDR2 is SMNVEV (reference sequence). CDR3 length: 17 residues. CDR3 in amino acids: CASSPAGQFLRFYEQYF. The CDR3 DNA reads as TGTGCCAGCAGTCCGGCGGGACAGTTCCTAAGGTTTTACGAGCAGTACTTC.

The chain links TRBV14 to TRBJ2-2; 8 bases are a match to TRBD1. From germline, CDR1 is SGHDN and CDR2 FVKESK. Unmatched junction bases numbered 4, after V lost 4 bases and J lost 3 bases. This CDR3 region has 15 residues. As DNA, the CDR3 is TGTGCCAGCAGCCTGACAGGGGTTTACACCGGGGAGCTGTTTTTT. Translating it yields CASSLTGVYTGELFF.

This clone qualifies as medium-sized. CDR3 amino acids: CASSSTSGAYNEQFF. The DNA of the CDR3 is TGTGCCAGTAGTTCAACTAGCGGAGCGTACAATGAGCAGTTCTTC. The V gene is TRBV19, the J gene TRBJ2-1; TRBD2 matches 8 bases. The germline gives CDR1 LNHDA, CDR2 SQIVND (reference sequence). This CDR3 is 15 amino acids long. V lost 5 bases, J lost 4 bases, and 7 bases stayed unmatched. The full variable domain, its missing parts supplied by reference TRBV19 and TRBJ2-1, is DGGITQSPKYLFRKEGQNVTLSCEQNLNHDAMYWYRQDPGQGLRLIYYSQIVNDFQKGDIAEGYSVSREKKESFPLTVTSAQKNPTAFYLCASSSTSGAYNEQFFGPGTRLTVL.

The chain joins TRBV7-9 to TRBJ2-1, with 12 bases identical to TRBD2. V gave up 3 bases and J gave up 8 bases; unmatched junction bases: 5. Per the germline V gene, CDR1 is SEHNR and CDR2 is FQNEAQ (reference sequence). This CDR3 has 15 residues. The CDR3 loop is CASSFPSGRAYEQFF. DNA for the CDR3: TGTGCCAGCAGCTTCCCTAGCGGGAGGGCCTATGAGCAGTTCTTC.

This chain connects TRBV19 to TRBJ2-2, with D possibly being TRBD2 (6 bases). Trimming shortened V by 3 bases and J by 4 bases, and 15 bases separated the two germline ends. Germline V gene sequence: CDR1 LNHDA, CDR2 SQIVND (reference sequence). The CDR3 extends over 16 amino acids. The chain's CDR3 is CASSIVRMGGTGELFF. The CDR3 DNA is TGTGCCAGTAGTATTGTCAGGATGGGGGGCACCGGGGAGCTGTTTTTT.

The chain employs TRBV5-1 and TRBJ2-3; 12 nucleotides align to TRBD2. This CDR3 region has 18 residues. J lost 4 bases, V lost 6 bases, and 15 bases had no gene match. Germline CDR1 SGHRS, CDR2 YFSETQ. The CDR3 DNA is TGCGCCAGCACAATGCCCCGGAACCGGACTAGCGGGGCAGATACGCAGTATTTT. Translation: CASTMPRNRTSGADTQYF.

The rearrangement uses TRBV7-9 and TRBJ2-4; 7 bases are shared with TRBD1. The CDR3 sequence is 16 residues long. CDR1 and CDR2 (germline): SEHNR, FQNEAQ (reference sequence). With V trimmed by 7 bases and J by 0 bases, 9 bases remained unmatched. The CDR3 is CASTATGDLAKNIQYF. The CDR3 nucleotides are TGTGCCAGCACCGCAACAGGGGATCTAGCCAAAAACATTCAGTACTTC.

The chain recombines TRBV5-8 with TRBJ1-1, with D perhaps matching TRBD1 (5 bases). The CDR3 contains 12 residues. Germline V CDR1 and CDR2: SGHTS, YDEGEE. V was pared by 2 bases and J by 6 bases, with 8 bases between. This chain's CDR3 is CASSFQGPEAFF. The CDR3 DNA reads TGTGCCAGCAGCTTCCAGGGTCCTGAAGCTTTCTTT. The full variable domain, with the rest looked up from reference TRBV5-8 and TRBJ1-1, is EAGVTQSPTHLIKTRGQQATLRCSPISGHTSVYWYQQALGLGLQFLLWYDEGEERNRGNFPPRFSGRQFPNYSSELNVNALELEDSALYLCASSFQGPEAFFGQGTRLTVV.

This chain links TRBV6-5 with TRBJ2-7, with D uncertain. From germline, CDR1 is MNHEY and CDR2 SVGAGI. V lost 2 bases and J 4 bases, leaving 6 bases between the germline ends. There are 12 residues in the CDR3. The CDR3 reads CASSYAGYEQYF. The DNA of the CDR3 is TGTGCCAGCAGTTACGCCGGTTACGAGCAGTACTTC.

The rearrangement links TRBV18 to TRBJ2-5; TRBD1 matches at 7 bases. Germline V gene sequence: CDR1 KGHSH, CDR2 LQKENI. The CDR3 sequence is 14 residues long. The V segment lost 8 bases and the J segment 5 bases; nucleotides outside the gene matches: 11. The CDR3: CASTRQGSGETQYF. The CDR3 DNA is TGTGCCAGCACGCGACAGGGATCGGGCGAGACCCAGTACTTC.